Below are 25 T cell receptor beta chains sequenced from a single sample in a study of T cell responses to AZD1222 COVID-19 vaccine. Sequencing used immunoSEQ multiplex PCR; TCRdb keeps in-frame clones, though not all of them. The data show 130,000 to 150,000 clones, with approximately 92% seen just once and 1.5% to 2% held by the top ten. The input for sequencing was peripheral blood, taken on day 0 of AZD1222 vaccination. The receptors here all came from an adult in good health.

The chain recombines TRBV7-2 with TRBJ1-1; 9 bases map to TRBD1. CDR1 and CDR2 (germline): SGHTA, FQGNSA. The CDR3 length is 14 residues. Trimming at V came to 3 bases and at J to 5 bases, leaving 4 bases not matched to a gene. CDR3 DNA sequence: TGTGCCAGCAGCTTCCACAGGGGGCGGACTGAAGCTTTCTTT. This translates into CASSFHRGRTEAFF. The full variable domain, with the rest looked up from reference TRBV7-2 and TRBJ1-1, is GAGVSQSPSNKVTEKGKDVELRCDPISGHTALYWYRQSLGQGLEFLIYFQGNSAPDKSGLPSDRFSAERTGGSVSTLTIQRTQQEDSAVYLCASSFHRGRTEAFFGQGTRLTVV.

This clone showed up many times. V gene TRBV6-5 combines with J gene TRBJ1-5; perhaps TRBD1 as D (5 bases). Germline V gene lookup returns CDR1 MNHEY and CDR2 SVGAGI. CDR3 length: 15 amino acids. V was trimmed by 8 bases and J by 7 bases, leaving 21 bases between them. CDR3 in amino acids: CASHRRGGSWQPQHF. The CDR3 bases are TGTGCCAGCCATCGACGTGGGGGGTCCTGGCAGCCCCAGCATTTT.

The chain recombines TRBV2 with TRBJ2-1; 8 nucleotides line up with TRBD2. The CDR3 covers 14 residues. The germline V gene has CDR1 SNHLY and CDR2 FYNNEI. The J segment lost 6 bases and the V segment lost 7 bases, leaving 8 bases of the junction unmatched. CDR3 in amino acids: CASTSSGSRNEQFF. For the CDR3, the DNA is TGTGCCAGCACCTCGAGCGGGAGTCGCAATGAGCAGTTCTTC.

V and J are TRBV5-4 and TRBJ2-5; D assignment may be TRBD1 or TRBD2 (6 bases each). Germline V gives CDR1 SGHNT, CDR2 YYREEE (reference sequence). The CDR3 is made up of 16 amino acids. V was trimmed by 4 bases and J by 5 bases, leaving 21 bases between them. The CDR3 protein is CASSRGGAEGGETQYF. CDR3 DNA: TGTGCCAGCAGCAGGGGTGGAGCGGAAGGGGGGGAGACCCAGTACTTC.

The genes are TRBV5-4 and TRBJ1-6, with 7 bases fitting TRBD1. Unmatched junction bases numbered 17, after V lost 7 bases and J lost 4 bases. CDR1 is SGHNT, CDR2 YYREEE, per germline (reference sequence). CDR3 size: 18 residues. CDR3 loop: CASAYGRGGAGYNSPLHF. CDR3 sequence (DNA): TGTGCCAGCGCTTATGGTAGAGGGGGCGCAGGGTATAATTCACCCCTCCACTTT.

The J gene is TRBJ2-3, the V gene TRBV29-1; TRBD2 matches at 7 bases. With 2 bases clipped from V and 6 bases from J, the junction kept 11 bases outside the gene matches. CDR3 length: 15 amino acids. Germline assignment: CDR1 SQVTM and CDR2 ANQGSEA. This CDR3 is CSVEMSAGVGDTQYF. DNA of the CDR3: TGCAGCGTTGAAATGTCGGCGGGAGTGGGGGATACGCAGTATTTT.

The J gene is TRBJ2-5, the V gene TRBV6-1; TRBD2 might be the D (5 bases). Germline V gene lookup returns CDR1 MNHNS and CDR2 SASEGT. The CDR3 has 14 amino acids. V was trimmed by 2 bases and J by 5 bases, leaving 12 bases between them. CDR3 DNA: TGTGCCAGCAGTGAACCAGCAAGGGAGGAGACCCAGTACTTC. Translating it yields CASSEPAREETQYF.

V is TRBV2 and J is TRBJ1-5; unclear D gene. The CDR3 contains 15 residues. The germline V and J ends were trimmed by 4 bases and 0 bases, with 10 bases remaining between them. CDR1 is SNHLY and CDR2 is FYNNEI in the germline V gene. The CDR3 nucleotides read TGTGCCAGCAGTGTAAGGAGATATAGCAATCAGCCCCAGCATTTT. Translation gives CASSVRRYSNQPQHF.

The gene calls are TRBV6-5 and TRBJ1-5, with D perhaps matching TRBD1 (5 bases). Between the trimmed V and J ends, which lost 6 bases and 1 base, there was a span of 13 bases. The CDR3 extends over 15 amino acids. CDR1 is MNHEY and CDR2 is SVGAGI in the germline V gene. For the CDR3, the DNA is TGTGCCAGCAGGTCAGGGCCTAGGAGCAATCAGCCCCAGCATTTT. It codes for CASRSGPRSNQPQHF.

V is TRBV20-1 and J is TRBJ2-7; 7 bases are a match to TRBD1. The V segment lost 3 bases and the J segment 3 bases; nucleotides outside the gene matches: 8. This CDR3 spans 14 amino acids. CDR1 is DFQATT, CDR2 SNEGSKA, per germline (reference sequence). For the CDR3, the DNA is TGCAGTGCTAGTCCCGGGACAGCCTACTACGAGCAGTACTTC. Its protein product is CSASPGTAYYEQYF.

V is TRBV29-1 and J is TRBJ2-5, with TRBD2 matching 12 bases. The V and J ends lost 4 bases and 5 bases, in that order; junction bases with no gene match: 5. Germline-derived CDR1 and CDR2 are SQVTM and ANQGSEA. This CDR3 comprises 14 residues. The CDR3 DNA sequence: TGCAGCGTTGGCGGGACTAGCGGGTCGGAGACCCAGTACTTC. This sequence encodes CSVGGTSGSETQYF.

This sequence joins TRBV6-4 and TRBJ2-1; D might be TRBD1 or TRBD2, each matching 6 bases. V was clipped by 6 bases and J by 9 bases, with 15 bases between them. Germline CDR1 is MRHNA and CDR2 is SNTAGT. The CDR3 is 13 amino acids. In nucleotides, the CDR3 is TGTGCCAGCAGAGCAACAGGGAGGAGTGAGCAGTTCTTC. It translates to CASRATGRSEQFF.

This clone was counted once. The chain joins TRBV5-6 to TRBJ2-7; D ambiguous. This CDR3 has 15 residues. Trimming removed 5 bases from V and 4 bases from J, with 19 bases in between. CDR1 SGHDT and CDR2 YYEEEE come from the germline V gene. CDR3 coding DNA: TGTGCCAGCAGTCCGCATAGTGGGCGCTGGTACGAGCAGTACTTC. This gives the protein CASSPHSGRWYEQYF.

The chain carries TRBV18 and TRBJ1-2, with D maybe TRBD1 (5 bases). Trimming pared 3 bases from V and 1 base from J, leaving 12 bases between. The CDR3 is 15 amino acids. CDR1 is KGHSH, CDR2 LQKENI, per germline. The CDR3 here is CASSPTGLSNYGYTF. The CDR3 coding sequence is TGTGCCAGCTCACCGACGGGACTGAGTAACTATGGCTACACCTTC.

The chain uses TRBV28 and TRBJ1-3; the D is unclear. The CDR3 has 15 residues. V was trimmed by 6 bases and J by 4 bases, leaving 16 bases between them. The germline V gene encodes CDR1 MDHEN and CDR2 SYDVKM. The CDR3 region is CASSLFSSPGNTIYF. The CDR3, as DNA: TGTGCCAGCAGCCTATTTTCCTCCCCAGGAAACACCATATATTTT.

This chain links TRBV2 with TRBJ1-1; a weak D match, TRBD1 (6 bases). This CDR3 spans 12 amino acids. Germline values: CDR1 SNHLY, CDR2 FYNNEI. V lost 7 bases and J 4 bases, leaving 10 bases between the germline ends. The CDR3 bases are TGTGCCAGCAAACGAGGGGGCACTGAAGCTTTCTTT. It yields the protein CASKRGGTEAFF.

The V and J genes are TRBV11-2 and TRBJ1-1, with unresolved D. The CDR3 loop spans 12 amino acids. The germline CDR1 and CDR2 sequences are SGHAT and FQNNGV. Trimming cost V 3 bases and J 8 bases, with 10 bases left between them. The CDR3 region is CASSFRTKEAFF. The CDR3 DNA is TGTGCCAGCAGCTTTAGGACCAAGGAAGCTTTCTTT.

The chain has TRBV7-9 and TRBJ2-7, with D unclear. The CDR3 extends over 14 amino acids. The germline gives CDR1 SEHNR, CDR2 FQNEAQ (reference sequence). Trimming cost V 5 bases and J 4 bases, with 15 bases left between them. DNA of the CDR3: TGTGCCAGCAGCCCCCGGTCGAAGGAGTACGAGCAGTACTTC. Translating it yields CASSPRSKEYEQYF.

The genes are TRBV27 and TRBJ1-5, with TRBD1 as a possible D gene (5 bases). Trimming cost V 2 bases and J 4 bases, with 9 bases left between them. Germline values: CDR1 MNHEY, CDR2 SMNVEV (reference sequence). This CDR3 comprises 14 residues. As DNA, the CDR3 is TGTGCCAGCAGTTTACAGGGACCGAATCAGCCCCAGCATTTT. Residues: CASSLQGPNQPQHF.

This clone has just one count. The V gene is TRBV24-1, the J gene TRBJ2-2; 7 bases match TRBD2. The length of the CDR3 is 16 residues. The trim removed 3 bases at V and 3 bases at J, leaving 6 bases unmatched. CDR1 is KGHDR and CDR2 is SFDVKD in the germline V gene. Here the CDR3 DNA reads TGTGCCACCAGTGATCCCTCTAGCGGCCACACCGGGGAGCTGTTTTTT. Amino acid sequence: CATSDPSSGHTGELFF.

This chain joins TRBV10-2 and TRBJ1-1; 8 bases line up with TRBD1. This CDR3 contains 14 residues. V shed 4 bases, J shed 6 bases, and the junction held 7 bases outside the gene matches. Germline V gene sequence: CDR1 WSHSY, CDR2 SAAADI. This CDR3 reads CASSVTGVRAEAFF. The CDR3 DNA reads TGCGCCAGCAGTGTGACAGGGGTAAGGGCTGAAGCTTTCTTT.

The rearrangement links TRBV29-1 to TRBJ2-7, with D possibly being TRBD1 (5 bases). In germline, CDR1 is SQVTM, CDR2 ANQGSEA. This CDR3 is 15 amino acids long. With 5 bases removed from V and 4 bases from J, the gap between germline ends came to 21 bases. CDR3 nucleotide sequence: TGCAGCGTTCTAGGAATGGAGACAGCTCCTTACGAGCAGTACTTC. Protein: CSVLGMETAPYEQYF.

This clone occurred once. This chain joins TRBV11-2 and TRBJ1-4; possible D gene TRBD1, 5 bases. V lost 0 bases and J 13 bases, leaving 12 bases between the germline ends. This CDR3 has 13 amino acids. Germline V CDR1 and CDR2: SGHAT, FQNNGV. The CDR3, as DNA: TGTGCCAGCAGCTTAGAGCTTAGGGGTCGACTGTTTTTT. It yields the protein CASSLELRGRLFF.

DNA of the CDR3: TGTGCCAGCAGTTTCCGGGACAGAGCCCAGCAGTACTTC. It specifies CASSFRDRAQQYF. The genes are TRBV27 and TRBJ2-7; 7 bases are shared with TRBD1. The CDR3 contains 13 residues. From germline, CDR1 is MNHEY and CDR2 SMNVEV (reference sequence). Trimming removed 3 bases from V and 8 bases from J; junction bases left unmatched: 7.

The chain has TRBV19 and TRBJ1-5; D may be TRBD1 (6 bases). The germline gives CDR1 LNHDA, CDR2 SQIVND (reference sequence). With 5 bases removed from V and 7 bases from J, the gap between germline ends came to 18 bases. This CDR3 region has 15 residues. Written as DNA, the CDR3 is TGTGCCAGTAGTCACGTACAGGGACCCAGGCAGCCCCAGCATTTT. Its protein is CASSHVQGPRQPQHF.